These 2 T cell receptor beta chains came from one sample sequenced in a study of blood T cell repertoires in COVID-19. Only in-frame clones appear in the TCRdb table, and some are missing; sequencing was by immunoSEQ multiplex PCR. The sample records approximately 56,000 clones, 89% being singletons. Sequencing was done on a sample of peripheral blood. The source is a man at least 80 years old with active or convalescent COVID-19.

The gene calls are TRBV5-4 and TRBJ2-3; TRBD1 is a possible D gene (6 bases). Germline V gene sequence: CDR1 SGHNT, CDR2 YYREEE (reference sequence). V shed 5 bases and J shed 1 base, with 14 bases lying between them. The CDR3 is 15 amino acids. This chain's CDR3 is CASSLRAGGTDTQYF. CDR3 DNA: TGTGCCAGCAGTTTGAGGGCAGGGGGCACAGATACGCAGTATTTT.

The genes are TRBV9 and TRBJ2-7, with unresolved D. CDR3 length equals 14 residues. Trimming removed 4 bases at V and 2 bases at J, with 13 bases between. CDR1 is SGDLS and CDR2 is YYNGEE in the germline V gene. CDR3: CASSSPYFPYEQYF. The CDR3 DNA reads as TGTGCCAGCAGCTCACCCTATTTCCCCTACGAGCAGTACTTC.